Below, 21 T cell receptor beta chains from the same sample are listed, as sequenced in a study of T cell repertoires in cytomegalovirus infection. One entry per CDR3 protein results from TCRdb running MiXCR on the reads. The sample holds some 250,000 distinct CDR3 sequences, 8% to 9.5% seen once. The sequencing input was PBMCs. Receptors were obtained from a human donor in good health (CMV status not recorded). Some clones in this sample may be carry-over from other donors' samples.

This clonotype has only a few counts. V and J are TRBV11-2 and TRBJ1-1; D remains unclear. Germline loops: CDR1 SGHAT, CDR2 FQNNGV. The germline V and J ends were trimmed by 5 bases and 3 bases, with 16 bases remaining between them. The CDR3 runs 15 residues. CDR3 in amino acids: CASSKARGGYTEAFF. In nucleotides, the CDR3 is TGTGCCAGCAGCAAAGCTAGAGGCGGATACACTGAAGCTTTCTTT.

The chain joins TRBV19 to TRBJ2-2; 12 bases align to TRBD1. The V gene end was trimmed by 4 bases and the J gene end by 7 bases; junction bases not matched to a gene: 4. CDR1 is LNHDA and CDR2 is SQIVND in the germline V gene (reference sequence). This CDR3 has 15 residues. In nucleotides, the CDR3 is TGTGCCAGTAGTAAGGGGACAGGGGGCCACGGGGAGCTGTTTTTT. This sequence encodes CASSKGTGGHGELFF.

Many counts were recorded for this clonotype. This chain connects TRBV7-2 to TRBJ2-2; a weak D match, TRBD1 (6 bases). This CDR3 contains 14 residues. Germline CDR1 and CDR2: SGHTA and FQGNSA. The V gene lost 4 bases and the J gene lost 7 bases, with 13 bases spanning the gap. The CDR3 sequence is CASSSRTVLGELFF. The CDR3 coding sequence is TGTGCCAGCAGCTCGAGGACAGTTCTCGGGGAGCTGTTTTTT.

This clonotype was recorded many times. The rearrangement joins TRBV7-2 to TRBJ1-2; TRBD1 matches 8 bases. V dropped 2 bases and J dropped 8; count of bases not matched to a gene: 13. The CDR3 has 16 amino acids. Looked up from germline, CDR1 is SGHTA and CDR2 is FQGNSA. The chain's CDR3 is CASSLTPGGGGVGYTF. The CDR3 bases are TGTGCCAGCAGCTTAACGCCAGGGGGCGGCGGTGTAGGCTACACCTTC.

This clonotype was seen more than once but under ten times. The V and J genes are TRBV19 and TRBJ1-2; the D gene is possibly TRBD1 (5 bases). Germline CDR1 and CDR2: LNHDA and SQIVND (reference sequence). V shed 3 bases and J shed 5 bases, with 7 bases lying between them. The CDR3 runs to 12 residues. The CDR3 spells CASSMGEYGYTF. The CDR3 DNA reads TGTGCCAGTAGTATGGGGGAATATGGCTACACCTTC.

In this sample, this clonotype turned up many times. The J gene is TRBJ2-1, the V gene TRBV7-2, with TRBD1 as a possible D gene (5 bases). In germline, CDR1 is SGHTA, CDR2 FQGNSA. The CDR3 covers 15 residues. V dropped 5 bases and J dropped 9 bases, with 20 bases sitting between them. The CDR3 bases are TGTGCCAGCAGCCCGGACACCTCTCCCGGGTTTGAGCAGTTCTTC. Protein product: CASSPDTSPGFEQFF. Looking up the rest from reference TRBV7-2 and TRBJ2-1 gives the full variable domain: GAGVSQSPSNKVTEKGKDVELRCDPISGHTALYWYRQSLGQGLEFLIYFQGNSAPDKSGLPSDRFSAERTGGSVSTLTIQRTQQEDSAVYLCASSPDTSPGFEQFFGPGTRLTVL.

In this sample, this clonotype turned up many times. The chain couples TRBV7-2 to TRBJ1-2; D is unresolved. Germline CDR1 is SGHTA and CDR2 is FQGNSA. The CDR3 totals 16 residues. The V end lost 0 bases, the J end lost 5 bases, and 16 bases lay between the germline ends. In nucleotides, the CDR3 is TGTGCCAGCAGCTTAGCGTCTACAAGTGGACCTTATGGCTACACCTTC. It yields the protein CASSLASTSGPYGYTF.

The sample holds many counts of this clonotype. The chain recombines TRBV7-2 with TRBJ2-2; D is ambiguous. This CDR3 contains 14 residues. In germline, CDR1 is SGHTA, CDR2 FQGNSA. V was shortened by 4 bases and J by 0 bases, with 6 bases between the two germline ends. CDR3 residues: CASSSAANTGELFF. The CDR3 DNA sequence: TGTGCCAGCAGCTCCGCGGCGAACACCGGGGAGCTGTTTTTT.

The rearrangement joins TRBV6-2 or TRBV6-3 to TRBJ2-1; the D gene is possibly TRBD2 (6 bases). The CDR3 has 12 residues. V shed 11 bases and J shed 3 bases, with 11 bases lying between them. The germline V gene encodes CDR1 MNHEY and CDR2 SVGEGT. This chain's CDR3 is CAGSGFYNEQFF. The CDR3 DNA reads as TGTGCCGGAAGCGGGTTCTACAATGAGCAGTTCTTC.

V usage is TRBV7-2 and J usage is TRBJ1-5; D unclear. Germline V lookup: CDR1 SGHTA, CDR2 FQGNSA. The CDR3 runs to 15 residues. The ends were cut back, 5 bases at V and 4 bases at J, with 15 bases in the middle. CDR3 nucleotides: TGTGCCAGCAGCCCCGGTGGGAGTGGTAATCAGCCCCAGCATTTT. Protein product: CASSPGGSGNQPQHF.

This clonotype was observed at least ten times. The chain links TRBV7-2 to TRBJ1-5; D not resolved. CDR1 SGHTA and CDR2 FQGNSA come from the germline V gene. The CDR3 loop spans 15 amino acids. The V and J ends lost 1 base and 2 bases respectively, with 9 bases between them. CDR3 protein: CASSLERAGNQPQHF. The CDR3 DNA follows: TGTGCCAGCAGCTTAGAAAGGGCTGGCAATCAGCCCCAGCATTTT.

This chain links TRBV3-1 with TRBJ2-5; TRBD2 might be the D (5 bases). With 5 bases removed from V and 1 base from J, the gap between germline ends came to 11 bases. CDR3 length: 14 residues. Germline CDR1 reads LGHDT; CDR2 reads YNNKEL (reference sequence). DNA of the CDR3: TGTGCCAGCAGCTCCCGGGATTTCCAAGAGACCCAGTACTTC. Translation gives CASSSRDFQETQYF.

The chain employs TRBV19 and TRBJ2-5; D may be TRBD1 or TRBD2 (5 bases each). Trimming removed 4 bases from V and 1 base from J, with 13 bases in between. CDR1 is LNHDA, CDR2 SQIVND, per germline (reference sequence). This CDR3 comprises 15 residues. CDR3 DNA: TGTGCCAGTAGTAACCCGACCGGGACCCAAGAGACCCAGTACTTC. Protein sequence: CASSNPTGTQETQYF.

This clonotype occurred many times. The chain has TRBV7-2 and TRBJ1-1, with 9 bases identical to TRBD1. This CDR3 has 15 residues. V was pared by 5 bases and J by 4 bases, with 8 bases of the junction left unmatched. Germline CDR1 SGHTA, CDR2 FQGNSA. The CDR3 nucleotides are TGTGCCAGCAGCGCCAGTCGGACAGGGGTCACTGAAGCTTTCTTT. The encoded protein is CASSASRTGVTEAFF. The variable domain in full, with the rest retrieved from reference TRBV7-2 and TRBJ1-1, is GAGVSQSPSNKVTEKGKDVELRCDPISGHTALYWYRQSLGQGLEFLIYFQGNSAPDKSGLPSDRFSAERTGGSVSTLTIQRTQQEDSAVYLCASSASRTGVTEAFFGQGTRLTVV.

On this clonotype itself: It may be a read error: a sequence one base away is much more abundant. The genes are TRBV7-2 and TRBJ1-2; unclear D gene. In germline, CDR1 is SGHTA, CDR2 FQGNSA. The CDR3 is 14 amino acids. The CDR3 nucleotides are TGTGCCAGCAGCTTTATTGGGAGCGGGTATGGCAACACCTTC. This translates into CASSFIGSGYGNTF. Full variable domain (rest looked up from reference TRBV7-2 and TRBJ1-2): GAGVSQSPSNKVTEKGKDVELRCDPISGHTALYWYRQSLGQGLEFLIYFQGNSAPDKSGLPSDRFSAERTGGSVSTLTIQRTQQEDSAVYLCASSFIGSGYGNTFGSGTRLTVV.

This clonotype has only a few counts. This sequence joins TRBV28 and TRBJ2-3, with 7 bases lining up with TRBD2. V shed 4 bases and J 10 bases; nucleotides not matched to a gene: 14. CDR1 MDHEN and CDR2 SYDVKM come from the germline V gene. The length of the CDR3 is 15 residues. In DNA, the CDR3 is TGTGCCAGCAGTTCGGGCGGGAGCGGGGAAGGTGCGCAGTATTTT. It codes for CASSSGGSGEGAQYF.

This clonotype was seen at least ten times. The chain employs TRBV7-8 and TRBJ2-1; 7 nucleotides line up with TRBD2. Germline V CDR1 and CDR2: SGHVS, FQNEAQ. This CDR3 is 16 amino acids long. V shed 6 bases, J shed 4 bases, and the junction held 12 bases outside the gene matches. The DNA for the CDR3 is TGTGCCAGCAGTCTGACTAGCAGTATACGTTACAATGAGCAGTTCTTC. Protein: CASSLTSSIRYNEQFF.

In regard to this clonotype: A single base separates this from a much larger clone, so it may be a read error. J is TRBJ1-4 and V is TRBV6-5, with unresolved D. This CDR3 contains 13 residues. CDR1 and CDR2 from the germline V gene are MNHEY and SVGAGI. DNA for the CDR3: TGTGCCAGCAGTCACTCGACGTCGGCAAAACTGTTTTTT. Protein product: CASSHSTSAKLFF.

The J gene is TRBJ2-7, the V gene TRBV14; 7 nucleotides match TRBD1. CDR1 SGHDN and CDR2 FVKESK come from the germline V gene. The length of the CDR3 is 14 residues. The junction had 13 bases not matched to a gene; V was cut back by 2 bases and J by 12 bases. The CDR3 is CASSQSGRGQTMYF. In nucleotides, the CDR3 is TGTGCCAGCAGCCAATCAGGTCGGGGACAGACTATGTACTTC. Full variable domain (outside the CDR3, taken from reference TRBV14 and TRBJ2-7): EAGVTQFPSHSVIEKGQTVTLRCDPISGHDNLYWYRRVMGKEIKFLLHFVKESKQDESGMPNNRFLAERTGGTYSTLKVQPAELEDSGVYFCASSQSGRGQTMYFGPGTRLTVT.

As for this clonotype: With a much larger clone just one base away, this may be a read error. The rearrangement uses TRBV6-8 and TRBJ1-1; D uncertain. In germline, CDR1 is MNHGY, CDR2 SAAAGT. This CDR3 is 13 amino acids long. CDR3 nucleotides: TGTGCCGGCAGCCGGGGTTTCCTCACTGAAGCTTTCTTT. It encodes CAGSRGFLTEAFF.

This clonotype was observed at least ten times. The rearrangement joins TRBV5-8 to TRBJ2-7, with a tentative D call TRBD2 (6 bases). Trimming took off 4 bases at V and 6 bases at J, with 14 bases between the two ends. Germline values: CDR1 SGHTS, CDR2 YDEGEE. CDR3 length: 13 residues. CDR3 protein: CASSRPDGGEQYF. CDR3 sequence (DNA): TGTGCCAGCAGCCGACCGGACGGGGGCGAGCAGTACTTC. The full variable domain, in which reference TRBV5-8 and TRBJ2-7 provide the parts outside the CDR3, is EAGVTQSPTHLIKTRGQQATLRCSPISGHTSVYWYQQALGLGLQFLLWYDEGEERNRGNFPPRFSGRQFPNYSSELNVNALELEDSALYLCASSRPDGGEQYFGPGTRLTVT.